This note documents a single T cell receptor beta chain sequence. Antigen specificity is unknown. This sample is part of a study of follicular helper T cells after annual influenza vaccination. The study, taken as a whole, reports: Most later recoveries of Day 7 ICOS+CD38+ clones were ICOS-CD38- cTfh.

Time point specified: 2013-2014 season, 7 days after vaccination. Blood volume per time point ranged from 40 to 100 mL. This CDR3 spans 15 amino acids. Between the trimmed V and J ends, which lost 1 base and 1 base, there was a span of 11 bases. The V gene's germline CDR1 is SGHRS and CDR2 YFSETQ. Survey level resolution was used for TCRB sequencing. Assay: immunoSEQ multiplex PCR; the TCRdb copy retains only in-frame clones and omits some. The sample carries over 4,500 clones, roughly nine tenths recorded once. The sample here was CXCR5+ CD38- circulating T follicular helper cells from blood, taken 7 days after influenza vaccination. This sample's subset: circulating Tfh, non-naive CD4+CXCR5+PD-1+ (ICOS+CD38+ or ICOS-CD38-). The rearrangement uses TRBV5-1 and TRBJ1-1; D is possibly TRBD1 (5 bases). The sequence derives from an adult who received the influenza vaccine. The CDR3, as DNA: TGCGCCAGCAGCTTGACGGCGGGGGGGAACACTGAAGCTTTCTTT. Translated: CASSLTAGGNTEAFF. The complete variable domain, with remaining parts taken from reference TRBV5-1 and TRBJ1-1, reads KAGVTQTPRYLIKTRGQQVTLSCSPISGHRSVSWYQQTPGQGLQFLFEYFSETQRNKGNFPGRFSGRQFSNSRSEMNVSTLELGDSALYLCASSLTAGGNTEAFFGQGTRLTVV.